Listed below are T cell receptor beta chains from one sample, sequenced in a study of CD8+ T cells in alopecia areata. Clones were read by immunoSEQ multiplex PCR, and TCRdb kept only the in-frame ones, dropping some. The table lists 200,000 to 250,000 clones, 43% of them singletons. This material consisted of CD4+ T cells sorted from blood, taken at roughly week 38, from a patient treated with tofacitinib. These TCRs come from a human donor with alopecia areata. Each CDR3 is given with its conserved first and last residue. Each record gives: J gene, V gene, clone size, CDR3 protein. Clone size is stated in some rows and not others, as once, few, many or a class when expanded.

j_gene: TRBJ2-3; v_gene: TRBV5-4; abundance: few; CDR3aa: CASSPEGRETQYF
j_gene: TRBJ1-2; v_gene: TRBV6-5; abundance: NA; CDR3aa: CASTGQITGYGYTF
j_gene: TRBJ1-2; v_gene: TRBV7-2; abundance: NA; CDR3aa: CASSLAARGVRGYTF
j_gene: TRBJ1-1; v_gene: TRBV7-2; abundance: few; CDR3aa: CASSVRQGGHTEAFF
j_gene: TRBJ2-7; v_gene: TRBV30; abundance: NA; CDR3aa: CAWRLGGGAYEQYF
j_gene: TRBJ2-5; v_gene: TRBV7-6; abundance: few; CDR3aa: CASSLVRETQYF
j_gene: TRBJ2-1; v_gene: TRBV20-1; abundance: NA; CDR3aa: CSARTQTVEFF
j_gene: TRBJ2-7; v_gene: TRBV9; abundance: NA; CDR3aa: CASSVGDRVNYEQYF
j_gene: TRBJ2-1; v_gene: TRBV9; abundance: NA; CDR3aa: CASSVSGNTYNEQFF
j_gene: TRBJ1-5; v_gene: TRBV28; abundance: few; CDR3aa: CASSLQGLGNQPQHF
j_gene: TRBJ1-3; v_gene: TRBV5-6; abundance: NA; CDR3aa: CASSRVAENTIYF
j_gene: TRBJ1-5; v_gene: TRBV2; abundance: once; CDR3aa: CASSELDRDQPQHF
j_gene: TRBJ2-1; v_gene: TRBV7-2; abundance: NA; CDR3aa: CASSLSGGSYNEQFF
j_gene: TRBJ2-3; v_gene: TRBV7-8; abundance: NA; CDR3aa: CASSKLGQGSIRVADTQYF
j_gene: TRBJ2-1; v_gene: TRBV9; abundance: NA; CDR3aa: CASSASQASGRYNEQFF
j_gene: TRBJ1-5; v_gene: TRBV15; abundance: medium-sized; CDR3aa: CATSRALRTGGSQPQHF
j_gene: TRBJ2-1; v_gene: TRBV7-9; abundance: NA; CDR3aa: CASSLSLENEQFF
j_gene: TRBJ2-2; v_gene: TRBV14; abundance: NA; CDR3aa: CASSQSPSGAGELFF
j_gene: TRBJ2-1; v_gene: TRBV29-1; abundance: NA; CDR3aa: CSASTSGSGNEQFF
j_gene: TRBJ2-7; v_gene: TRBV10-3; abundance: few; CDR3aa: CAISVQGPTSLHF
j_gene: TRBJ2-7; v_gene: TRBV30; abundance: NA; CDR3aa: CAWSVGSYEQYF
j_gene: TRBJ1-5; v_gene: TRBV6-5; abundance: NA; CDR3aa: CASRSANQPQHF
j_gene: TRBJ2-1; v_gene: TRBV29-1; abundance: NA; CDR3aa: CSAKAGIYNEQFF
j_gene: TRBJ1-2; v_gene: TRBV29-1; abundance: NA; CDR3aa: CSVEGPGTNYGYTF
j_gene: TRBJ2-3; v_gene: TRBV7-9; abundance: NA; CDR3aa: CASSFGGGTDTQYF
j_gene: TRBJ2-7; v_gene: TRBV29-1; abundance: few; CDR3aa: CSVAAGSYEQYF
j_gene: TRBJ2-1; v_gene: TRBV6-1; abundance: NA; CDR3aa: CASRPQGGPVFF
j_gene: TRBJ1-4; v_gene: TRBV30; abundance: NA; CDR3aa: CAWAQGGGLFF
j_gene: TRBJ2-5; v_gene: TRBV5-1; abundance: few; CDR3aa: CASSLTMGETQYF
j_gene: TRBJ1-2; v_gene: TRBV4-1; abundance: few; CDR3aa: CASSPRQAYWDGYTF
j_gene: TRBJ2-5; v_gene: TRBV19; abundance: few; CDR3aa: CASSISSGGETQYF
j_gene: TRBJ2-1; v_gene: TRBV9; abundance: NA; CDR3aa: CASSPGQDWDEQFF